A single sample is the source of the 13 T cell receptor beta chains below, sequenced in a study of blood T cell repertoires in COVID-19. This table comes from immunoSEQ multiplex PCR, and its TCRdb copy is limited to in-frame clones, with some not included. Seen here are some 27,000 clones, 87% observed once, and the top ten hold over 15%. Sequencing input: peripheral blood. The receptors come from a human donor in a cohort sampled during active COVID-19.

V gene TRBV24-1 combines with J gene TRBJ2-2; 9 bases align to TRBD1. CDR3 length: 17 amino acids. The V and J ends lost 3 bases and 1 base, in that order; junction bases with no gene match: 5. Looked up from germline, CDR1 is KGHDR and CDR2 is SFDVKD. For the CDR3, the DNA is TGTGCCACCAGTGATACGACAGGGGGAAAGAACACCGGGGAGCTGTTTTTT. The encoded protein is CATSDTTGGKNTGELFF.

This chain connects TRBV29-1 to TRBJ2-1, with a weak D call TRBD2 (5 bases). Germline CDR1 SQVTM, CDR2 ANQGSEA. This CDR3 has 13 amino acids. V lost 4 bases and J 0 bases, leaving 7 bases between the germline ends. CDR3 in amino acids: CSVARGSYNEQFF. The CDR3 DNA sequence: TGCAGCGTTGCTCGGGGCTCCTACAATGAGCAGTTCTTC.

This rearrangement joins TRBV19 to TRBJ2-7; tentatively, D is TRBD2 (5 bases). Germline values: CDR1 LNHDA, CDR2 SQIVND (reference sequence). The germline V and J ends were trimmed by 10 bases and 3 bases, with 10 bases remaining between them. There are 11 residues in the CDR3. The CDR3 sequence: CATAGHYEQYF. In DNA form, the CDR3 reads TGTGCCACCGCGGGCCACTACGAGCAGTACTTC.

This clone was picked up one time. The chain couples TRBV12-5 to TRBJ2-5; the D gene is possibly TRBD2 (5 bases). Germline loops: CDR1 LGHNT, CDR2 FRNRAP. V was trimmed by 3 bases and J by 7 bases, leaving 9 bases between them. This CDR3 contains 12 residues. CDR3 amino acids: CASGFGEATQYF. CDR3 bases: TGTGCTAGTGGTTTCGGGGAAGCGACCCAGTACTTC.

The rearrangement uses TRBV9 and TRBJ2-5, with D possibly TRBD1 on 5 matching bases. Trimming cost V 0 bases and J 2 bases, with 11 bases left between them. Germline assignment: CDR1 SGDLS and CDR2 YYNGEE. The CDR3 extends over 15 amino acids. The chain's CDR3 is CASSVGGSSQETQYF. The CDR3 nucleotides are TGTGCCAGCAGCGTAGGGGGCAGCTCTCAAGAGACCCAGTACTTC.

CDR3 protein: CASSVDRAGANVLTF. The DNA for the CDR3 is TGTGCCAGCAGCGTTGACAGGGCGGGGGCCAACGTCCTGACTTTC. The genes are TRBV5-4 and TRBJ2-6; 7 nucleotides match TRBD1. This CDR3 contains 15 residues. Unmatched junction bases numbered 5, after V lost 4 bases and J lost 4 bases. From germline, CDR1 is SGHNT and CDR2 YYREEE (reference sequence).

The J gene is TRBJ2-2, the V gene TRBV7-2; D is perhaps TRBD2 (6 bases). Germline CDR1 SGHTA, CDR2 FQGNSA. V lost 7 bases and J lost 0, with 12 bases in between. This CDR3 spans 15 amino acids. CDR3 amino acids: CASTRRAANTGELFF. CDR3 bases: TGTGCCAGCACACGGAGGGCAGCGAACACCGGGGAGCTGTTTTTT.

The CDR3 bases are TGTGCCAGTAGTATCGGACTAGCGGGGGCGCCGGGTCGGAATGAGCAGTTCTTC. This encodes CASSIGLAGAPGRNEQFF. The V call is TRBV19, the J call TRBJ2-1; 13 bases align to TRBD2. The CDR3 has 18 residues. V was clipped by 3 bases and J by 7 bases; unmatched bases: 12. The germline V gene encodes CDR1 LNHDA and CDR2 SQIVND (reference sequence).

This chain connects TRBV28 to TRBJ2-7; D is perhaps TRBD2 (5 bases). Per the germline V gene, CDR1 is MDHEN and CDR2 is SYDVKM. Trimming removed 8 bases at V and 0 bases at J, with 17 bases between. This CDR3 spans 15 amino acids. The DNA for the CDR3 is TGTGCCAGCCTCCGTGGGGTGGACTCCTCCTACGAGCAGTACTTC. Amino acid sequence: CASLRGVDSSYEQYF.

This chain uses TRBV11-3 with TRBJ1-2; D not resolved. V lost 5 bases to trimming and J lost 0 bases, with 4 bases between them. CDR1 is SGHNT, CDR2 YENEEA, per germline. The CDR3 is 12 amino acids. DNA for the CDR3: TGTGCCAGCAGCGCGGCTAACTATGGCTACACCTTC. This encodes CASSAANYGYTF.

The J gene is TRBJ1-5, the V gene TRBV19; 7 bases map to TRBD1. V shed 1 base and J 6 bases; nucleotides not matched to a gene: 3. Per the germline V gene, CDR1 is LNHDA and CDR2 is SQIVND (reference sequence). The CDR3 covers 14 residues. CDR3 DNA sequence: TGTGCCAGTAGTATAGGGGACAGCCCTCAGCCCCAGCATTTT. It codes for CASSIGDSPQPQHF.

This chain links TRBV19 with TRBJ2-1, with TRBD2 matching over 7 bases. Per germline, CDR1 LNHDA and CDR2 SQIVND (reference sequence). V was pared by 0 bases and J by 0 bases, with 2 bases of the junction left unmatched. This CDR3 region has 16 residues. This CDR3 is CASSIDSGGSYNEQFF. The CDR3 DNA is TGTGCCAGTAGTATAGATTCGGGGGGCTCCTACAATGAGCAGTTCTTC.

The chain couples TRBV11-3 to TRBJ2-7; 8 nucleotides match TRBD1. This CDR3 has 14 amino acids. CDR1 is SGHNT and CDR2 is YENEEA in the germline V gene. V trimming: 2 bases; J trimming: 6 bases; junction bases outside the gene matches: 6. Here the CDR3 reads CASSLHQGAGEQYF. CDR3 DNA sequence: TGTGCCAGCAGCTTACATCAGGGGGCTGGCGAGCAGTACTTC.